The source of this T cell receptor beta chain is a study of shared clonotypes between healthy human individuals. Germline values: CDR1 LNHDA, CDR2 SQIVND (reference sequence). Trimming removed 6 bases from V and 4 bases from J, with 16 bases in between. The CDR3 consists of 14 residues. A remark on this clone: Its target is unknown.

Study-wide points: Clonotypes which were not shared had lower generation probabilities than clonotypes that all four donors shared.

Assay execution proceeded at the deep level. The authors split each subset's genomic DNA evenly across several immunoSEQ plates. Some clones are missing from TCRdb's copy, which holds only in-frame ones; the method was immunoSEQ multiplex PCR. The sample carries about 79,000 clones, 60% to 80% recorded once. The material sequenced was memory CD8+ T cells sorted from blood. Subset of the sample: CD45RO+ cells pooled with CCR7-negative TemRA cells. The origin of this receptor is a man aged 30 to 45 in good health. The V gene is TRBV19, the J gene TRBJ2-7, with a weak D call TRBD1 (5 bases). The CDR3 bases are TGTGCCAGTAGCCCCGGTCCAGGGTTGTACGAGCAGTACTTC. Its protein is CASSPGPGLYEQYF.